This T cell receptor beta chain derives from a study of blood T cell repertoires in COVID-19. Study in general: The origin of the acute and convalescent COVID-19 samples was the United States, Italy and Spain. From T cells, B-cell-depleted T cells, or PBMCs came the material, which was cDNA or gDNA.

V was clipped by 2 bases and J by 6 bases; unmatched bases: 3. Per germline, CDR1 MNHEY and CDR2 SVGAGI. The CDR3 runs to 15 residues. In the original analysis: Amplification of reference gene primers provided the estimated nucleated cell counts. The table came from immunoSEQ multiplex PCR; TCRdb's copy has only in-frame clones and leaves some out. That table furnishes V, J and clone size, whereas the DNA furnished D and trimming. The sample holds 90,000 to 120,000 clones, approximately 93% seen once. The clonotype was recovered from a man aged 60 to 75 with acute or convalescent COVID-19. This rearrangement joins TRBV6-5 to TRBJ2-1, with 11 bases fitting TRBD2. The sequencing input was peripheral blood. DNA of the CDR3: TGTGCCAGCAGTTACCCCGGGACTAGCGGCAATGAGCAGTTCTTC. Its protein product is CASSYPGTSGNEQFF.